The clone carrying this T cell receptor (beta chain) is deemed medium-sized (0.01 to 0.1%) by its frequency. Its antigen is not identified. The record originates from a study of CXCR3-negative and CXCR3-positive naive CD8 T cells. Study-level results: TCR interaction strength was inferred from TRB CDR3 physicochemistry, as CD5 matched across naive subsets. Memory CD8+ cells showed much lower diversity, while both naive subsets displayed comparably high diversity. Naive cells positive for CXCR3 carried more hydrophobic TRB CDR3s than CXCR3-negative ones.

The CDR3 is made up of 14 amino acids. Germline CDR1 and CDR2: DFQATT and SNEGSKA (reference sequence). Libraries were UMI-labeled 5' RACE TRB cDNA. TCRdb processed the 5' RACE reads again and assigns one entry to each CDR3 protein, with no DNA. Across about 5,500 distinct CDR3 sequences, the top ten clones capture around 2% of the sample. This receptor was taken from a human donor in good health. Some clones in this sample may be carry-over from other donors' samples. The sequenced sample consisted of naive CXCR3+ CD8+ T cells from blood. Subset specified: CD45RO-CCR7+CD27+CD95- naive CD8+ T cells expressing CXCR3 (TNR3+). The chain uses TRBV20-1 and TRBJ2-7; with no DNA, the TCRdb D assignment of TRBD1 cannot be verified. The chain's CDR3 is CSARGQGIPYEQYF.